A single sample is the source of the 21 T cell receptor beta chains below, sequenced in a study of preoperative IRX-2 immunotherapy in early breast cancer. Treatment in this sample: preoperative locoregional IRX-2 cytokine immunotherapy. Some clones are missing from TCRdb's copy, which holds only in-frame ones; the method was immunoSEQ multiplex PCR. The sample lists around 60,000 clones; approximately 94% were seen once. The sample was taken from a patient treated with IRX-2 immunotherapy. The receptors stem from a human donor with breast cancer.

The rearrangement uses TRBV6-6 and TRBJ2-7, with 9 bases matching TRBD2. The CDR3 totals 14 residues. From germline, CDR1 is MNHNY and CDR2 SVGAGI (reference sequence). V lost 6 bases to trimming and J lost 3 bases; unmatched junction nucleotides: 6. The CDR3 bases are TGTGCCAGCAGGGGAGCGGGGGGACTCTACGAGCAGTACTTC. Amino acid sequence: CASRGAGGLYEQYF.

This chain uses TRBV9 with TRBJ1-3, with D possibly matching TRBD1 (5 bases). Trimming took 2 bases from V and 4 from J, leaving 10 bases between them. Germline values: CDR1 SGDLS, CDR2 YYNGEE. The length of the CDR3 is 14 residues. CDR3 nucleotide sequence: TGTGCCAGCAGCGTCCAGGGTGCCGGAAACACCATATATTTT. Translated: CASSVQGAGNTIYF.

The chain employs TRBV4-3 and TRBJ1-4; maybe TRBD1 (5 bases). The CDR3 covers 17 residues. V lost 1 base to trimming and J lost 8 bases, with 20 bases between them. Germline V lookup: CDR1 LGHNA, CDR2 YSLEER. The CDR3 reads CASSQGGVPHAGEKLFF. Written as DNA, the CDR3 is TGCGCCAGCAGCCAAGGAGGGGTCCCCCACGCAGGGGAAAAACTGTTTTTT.

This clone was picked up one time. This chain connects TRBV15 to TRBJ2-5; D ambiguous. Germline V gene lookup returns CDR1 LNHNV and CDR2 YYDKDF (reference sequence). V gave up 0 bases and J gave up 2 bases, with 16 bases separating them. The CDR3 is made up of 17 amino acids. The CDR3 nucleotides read TGTGCCACCAGCAGAGATCTGGCTACAATAGCTCAAGAGACCCAGTACTTC. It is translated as CATSRDLATIAQETQYF.

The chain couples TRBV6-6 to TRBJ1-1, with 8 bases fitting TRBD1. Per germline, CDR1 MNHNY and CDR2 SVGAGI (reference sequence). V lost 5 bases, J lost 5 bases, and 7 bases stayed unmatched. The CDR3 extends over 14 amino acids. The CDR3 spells CASSRQGWGTEAFF. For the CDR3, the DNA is TGTGCCAGCAGTCGACAGGGGTGGGGAACTGAAGCTTTCTTT.

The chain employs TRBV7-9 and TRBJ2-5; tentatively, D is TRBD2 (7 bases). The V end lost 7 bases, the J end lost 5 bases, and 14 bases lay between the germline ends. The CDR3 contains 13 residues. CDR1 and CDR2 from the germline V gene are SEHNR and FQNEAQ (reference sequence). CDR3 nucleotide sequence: TGTGCCAGCACCCCCGGGGGGCAGGAGACCCAGTACTTC. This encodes CASTPGGQETQYF.

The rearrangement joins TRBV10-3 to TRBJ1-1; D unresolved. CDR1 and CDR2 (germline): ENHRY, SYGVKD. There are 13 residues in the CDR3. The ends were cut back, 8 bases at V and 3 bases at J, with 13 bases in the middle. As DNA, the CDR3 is TGTGCCATCCAAGGCGGTGGGGACACTGAAGCTTTCTTT. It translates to CAIQGGGDTEAFF.

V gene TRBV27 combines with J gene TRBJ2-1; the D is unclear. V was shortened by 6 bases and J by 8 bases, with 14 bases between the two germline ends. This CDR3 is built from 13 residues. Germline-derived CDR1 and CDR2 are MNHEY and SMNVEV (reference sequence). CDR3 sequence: CASSPPSAHEQFF. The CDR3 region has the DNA TGTGCCAGCAGCCCCCCGTCGGCGCATGAGCAGTTCTTC.

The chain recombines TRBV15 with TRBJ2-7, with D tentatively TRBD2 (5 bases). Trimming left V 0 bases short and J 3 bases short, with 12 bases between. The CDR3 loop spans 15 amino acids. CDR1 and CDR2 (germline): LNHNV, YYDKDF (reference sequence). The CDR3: CATSRDGSGNYEQYF. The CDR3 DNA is TGTGCCACCAGCAGAGATGGTTCGGGGAACTACGAGCAGTACTTC.

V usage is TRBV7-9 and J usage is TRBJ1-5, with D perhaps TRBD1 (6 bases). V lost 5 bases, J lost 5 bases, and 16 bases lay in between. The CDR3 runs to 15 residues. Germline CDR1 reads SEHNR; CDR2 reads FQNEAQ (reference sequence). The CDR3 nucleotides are TGTGCCAGCAGCGCCACAGGGACGATAGATCAGCCCCAGCATTTT. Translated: CASSATGTIDQPQHF.

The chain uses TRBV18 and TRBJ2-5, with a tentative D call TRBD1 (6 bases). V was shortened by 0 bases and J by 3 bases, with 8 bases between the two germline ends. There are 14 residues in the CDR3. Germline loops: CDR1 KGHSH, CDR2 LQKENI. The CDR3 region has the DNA TGTGCCAGCTCACCACCCCCAGGGGAAGAGACCCAGTACTTC. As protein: CASSPPPGEETQYF.

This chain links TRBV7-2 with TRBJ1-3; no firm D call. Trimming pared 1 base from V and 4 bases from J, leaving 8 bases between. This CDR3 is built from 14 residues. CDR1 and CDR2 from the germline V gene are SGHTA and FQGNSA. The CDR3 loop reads CASSLGLLGNTIYF. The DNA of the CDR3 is TGTGCCAGCAGCTTAGGACTTTTAGGAAACACCATATATTTT.

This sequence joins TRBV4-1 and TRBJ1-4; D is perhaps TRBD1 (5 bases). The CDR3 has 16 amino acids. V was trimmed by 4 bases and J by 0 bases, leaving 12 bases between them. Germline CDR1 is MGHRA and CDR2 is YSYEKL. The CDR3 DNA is TGCGCCAGCAGCCTAAGGGACGGAGCAACTAATGAAAAACTGTTTTTT. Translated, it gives CASSLRDGATNEKLFF.

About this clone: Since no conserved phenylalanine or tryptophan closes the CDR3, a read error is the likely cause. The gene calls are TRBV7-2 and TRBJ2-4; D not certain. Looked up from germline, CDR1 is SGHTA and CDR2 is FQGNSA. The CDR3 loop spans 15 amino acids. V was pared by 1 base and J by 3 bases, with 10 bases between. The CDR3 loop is CASSLGSAYKNIQYL. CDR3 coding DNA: TGTGCCAGCAGCTTAGGGTCCGCCTACAAAAACATTCAGTACCTC.

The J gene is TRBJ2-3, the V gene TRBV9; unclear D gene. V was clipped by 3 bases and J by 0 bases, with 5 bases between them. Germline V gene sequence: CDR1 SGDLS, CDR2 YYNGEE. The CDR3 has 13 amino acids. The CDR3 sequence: CASSATSTDTQYF. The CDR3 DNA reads TGTGCCAGCAGCGCCACTAGCACAGATACGCAGTATTTT.

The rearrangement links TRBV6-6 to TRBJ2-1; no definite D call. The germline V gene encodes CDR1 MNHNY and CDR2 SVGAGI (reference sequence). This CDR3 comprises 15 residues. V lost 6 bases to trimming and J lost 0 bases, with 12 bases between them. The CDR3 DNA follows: TGTGCCAGCAGACAAATCGAGAACTCCTACAATGAGCAGTTCTTC. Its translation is CASRQIENSYNEQFF.

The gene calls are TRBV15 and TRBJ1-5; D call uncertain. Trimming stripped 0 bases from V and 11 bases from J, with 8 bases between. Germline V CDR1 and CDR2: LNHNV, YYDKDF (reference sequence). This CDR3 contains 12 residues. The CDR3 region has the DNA TGTGCCACCAGCAGAGATAAGCAGACCCAGCATTTT. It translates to CATSRDKQTQHF. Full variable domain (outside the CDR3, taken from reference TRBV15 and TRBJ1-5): DAMVIQNPRYQVTQFGKPVTLSCSQTLNHNVMYWYQQKSSQAPKLLFHYYDKDFNNEADTPDNFQSRRPNTSFCFLDIRSPGLGDTAMYLCATSRDKQTQHFGDGTRLSIL.

CDR3 DNA: TGTGCCAGCAGCCCCCTCGGGCGAGACGGAGGCAGGGGGGAGCTGTTTTTT. It yields the protein CASSPLGRDGGRGELFF. The chain joins TRBV7-9 to TRBJ2-2; possibly TRBD2 for D (5 bases). The germline CDR1 and CDR2 sequences are SEHNR and FQNEAQ (reference sequence). With 5 bases removed from V and 8 bases from J, the gap between germline ends came to 24 bases. CDR3 length equals 17 residues.

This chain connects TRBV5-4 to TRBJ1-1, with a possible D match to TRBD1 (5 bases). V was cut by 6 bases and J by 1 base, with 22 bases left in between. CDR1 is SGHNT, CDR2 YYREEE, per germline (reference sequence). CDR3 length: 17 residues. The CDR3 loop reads CASTGGFSHLPNTEAFF. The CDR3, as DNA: TGTGCCAGCACCGGGGGGTTCAGCCACCTACCGAACACTGAAGCTTTCTTT.

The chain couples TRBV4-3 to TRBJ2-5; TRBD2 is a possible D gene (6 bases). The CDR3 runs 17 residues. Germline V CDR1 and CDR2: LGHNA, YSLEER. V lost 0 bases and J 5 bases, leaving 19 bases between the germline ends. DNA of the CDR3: TGCGCCAGCAGCCAAGACCCTTCCGGGGCGGAGGGGGAGACCCAGTACTTC. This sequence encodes CASSQDPSGAEGETQYF.

The CDR3, as DNA: TGTGCCAGCAGCGACCGGGACAGGCTGGTGACCGGGGAGCTGTTTTTT. Its translation: CASSDRDRLVTGELFF. The rearrangement links TRBV7-9 to TRBJ2-2, with 8 positions matching TRBD1. Per germline, CDR1 SEHNR and CDR2 FQNEAQ (reference sequence). The CDR3 is 16 residues long. Trimming cost V 5 bases and J 5 bases; bases outside gene matches: 10.